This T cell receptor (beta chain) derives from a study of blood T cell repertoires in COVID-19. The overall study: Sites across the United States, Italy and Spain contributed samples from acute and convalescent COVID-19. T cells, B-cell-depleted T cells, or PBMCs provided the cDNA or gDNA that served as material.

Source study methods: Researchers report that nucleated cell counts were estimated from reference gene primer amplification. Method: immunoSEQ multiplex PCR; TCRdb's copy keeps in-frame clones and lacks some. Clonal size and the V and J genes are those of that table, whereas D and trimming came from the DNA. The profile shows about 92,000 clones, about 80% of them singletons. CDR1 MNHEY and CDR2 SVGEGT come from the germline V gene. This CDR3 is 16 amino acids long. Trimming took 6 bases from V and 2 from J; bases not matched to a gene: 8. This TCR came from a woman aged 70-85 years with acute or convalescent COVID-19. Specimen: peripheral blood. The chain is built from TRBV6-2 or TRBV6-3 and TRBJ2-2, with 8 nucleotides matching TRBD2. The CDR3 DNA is TGTGCCAGCAGCTCCACTAGCGGCCTTAACACCGGGGAGCTGTTTTTT. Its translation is CASSSTSGLNTGELFF.